A single count supports the clone carrying this T cell receptor beta chain. This sample was included in a study of blood T cell repertoires in COVID-19. Study at large: Material from acute and convalescent COVID-19 was sourced from the United States, Italy and Spain. T cells, B-cell-depleted T cells, or PBMCs supplied cDNA or gDNA.

Authors' processing steps: For nucleated cells, counts were estimated from reference gene primer amplification. Libraries were prepared by immunoSEQ multiplex PCR; TCRdb keeps only in-frame clonotypes and omits some of them. From that table come the V and J calls and clone size; the DNA was used to work out D and trimming. The sample comprises around 100,000 clones, approximately 90% of which are singletons, and about a sixth rests with the top ten. Sequenced input: peripheral blood. This receptor was obtained from a woman over 75 in a cohort sampled during active COVID-19.

The CDR3 DNA reads TGTGCCAGCAGCTTAGGCCGCTCCTACAATGAGCAGTTCTTC. It translates to CASSLGRSYNEQFF. J is TRBJ2-1 and V is TRBV13; D is undetermined. The germline V gene has CDR1 PRHDT and CDR2 FYEKMQ (reference sequence). The length of the CDR3 is 14 residues. The V end was cut by 0 bases, the J end by 0 bases, with 3 bases between.